This T cell receptor (beta chain) was recovered during a study of T cells in narcolepsy. This clone was counted only a few times. This CDR3 has 15 residues. Germline V gene sequence: CDR1 SGHRS, CDR2 YFSETQ. V lost 5 bases and J 5 bases, leaving 19 bases between the germline ends. Repertoires were generated with immunoSEQ multiplex PCR, while TCRdb's copy carries only in-frame clones and drops some. The sample yields tens of thousands of clones, approximately 83% seen once. The sequence was collected from a human donor with narcolepsy. Sequenced material: CD45RA- memory CD4+ T cells from PBMCs. V is TRBV5-1 and J is TRBJ1-1, with D tentatively TRBD1 (6 bases). As DNA, the CDR3 is TGCGCCAGCAGTTGGACTCAACAGGGAGGAACTGAAGCTTTCTTT. Translated: CASSWTQQGGTEAFF.